The 18 T cell receptor beta chains in this list originate from one sample, sequenced in a study of CD4 T cells in relation to SARS-CoV-2 and coronaviruses. The antigens for these receptors are not known. Measured with immunoSEQ multiplex PCR; TCRdb has only the in-frame clones, and not every one. The sample shows about 36,000 clones, 75% to 85% of them seen only once. Sequenced material: memory CD4+ T cells from PBMCs, cultured in vitro. The receptor set was obtained from an adult with COVID-19.

This clone has just a few counts. This chain uses TRBV6-2 or TRBV6-3 with TRBJ2-1; TRBD2 agrees at 12 bases. The J segment lost 0 bases and the V segment lost 5 bases, leaving 8 bases of the junction unmatched. This CDR3 comprises 18 residues. CDR1 is MNHEY, CDR2 SVGEGT, per germline. The chain's CDR3 is CASSKWTSGMISYNEQFF. CDR3 sequence (DNA): TGTGCCAGCAGTAAATGGACTAGCGGGATGATCTCCTACAATGAGCAGTTCTTC.

The rearrangement joins TRBV30 to TRBJ2-2; D might be TRBD1 (5 bases). The germline V gene has CDR1 GTSNPN and CDR2 SVGIG (reference sequence). CDR3 size: 19 residues. V lost 0 bases and J lost 0, with 20 bases in between. The CDR3 region has the DNA TGTGCCTGGAGTGTAGGGATTGGTGTTTGGGGCCCGAACACCGGGGAGCTGTTTTTT. Translation gives CAWSVGIGVWGPNTGELFF. Variable domain in full (rest from reference TRBV30 and TRBJ2-2): SQTIHQWPATLVQPVGSPLSLECTVEGTSNPNLYWYRQAAGRGLQLLFYSVGIGQISSEVPQNLSASRPQDRQFILSSKKLLLSDSGFYLCAWSVGIGVWGPNTGELFFGEGSRLTVL.

This chain uses TRBV2 with TRBJ2-2; 7 bases line up with TRBD1. This CDR3 has 13 residues. Per germline, CDR1 SNHLY and CDR2 FYNNEI. CDR3 bases: TGTGGCTCTGGACAGGAGAACACCGGGGAGCTGTTTTTT. Protein sequence: CGSGQENTGELFF.

The chain joins TRBV4-2 to TRBJ2-7, with 7 bases aligning to TRBD2. Germline lookup yields CDR1 LGHNA and CDR2 YNFKEQ. V was pared by 6 bases and J by 6 bases, with 8 bases of the junction left unmatched. CDR3 size: 13 residues. CDR3 protein: CASRGEGWGEQYF. CDR3 in DNA: TGTGCCAGCAGAGGGGAGGGATGGGGCGAGCAGTACTTC.

The chain employs TRBV5-1 and TRBJ2-7; unclear D gene. V was cut by 0 bases and J by 4 bases, with 11 bases left in between. The CDR3 extends over 14 amino acids. Per germline, CDR1 SGHRS and CDR2 YFSETQ. The CDR3 is CASSLDSTAYEQYF. DNA of the CDR3: TGCGCCAGCAGCTTGGACTCGACCGCATACGAGCAGTACTTC.

This chain links TRBV30 with TRBJ2-1; D unresolved. V dropped 4 bases and J dropped 0 bases, with 22 bases sitting between them. Germline assignment: CDR1 GTSNPN and CDR2 SVGIG (reference sequence). CDR3 length: 18 amino acids. CDR3 sequence (DNA): TGTGCCTGGAAACCTACTTTTGAGTGGGGAAGCTCCTACAATGAGCAGTTCTTC. Amino acid sequence: CAWKPTFEWGSSYNEQFF.

The rearrangement uses TRBV19 and TRBJ1-2, with 9 nucleotides matching TRBD1. This CDR3 has 12 amino acids. J was trimmed by 4 bases and V by 10 bases; bases with no gene match: 4. From germline, CDR1 is LNHDA and CDR2 SQIVND (reference sequence). CDR3 residues: CATRDRAYGYTF. CDR3 bases: TGTGCCACTCGGGACAGGGCCTATGGCTACACCTTC.

The CDR3 bases are TGTGCCAGCAGCTTACGGGTGATGAGGGGAGTCGAGCTAGATACGCAGTATTTT. It translates to CASSLRVMRGVELDTQYF. The V gene is TRBV7-3, the J gene TRBJ2-3; D tentatively fits TRBD1 or TRBD2 (5 bases each). Germline CDR1 is SGHTA and CDR2 is FQGTGA. This CDR3 is built from 18 residues. V was cut by 2 bases and J by 5 bases, with 23 bases left in between.

This chain connects TRBV24-1 to TRBJ2-1; TRBD1 matches at 7 bases. Trimming removed 5 bases from V and 5 bases from J; junction bases left unmatched: 14. CDR1 and CDR2 (germline): KGHDR, SFDVKD. The CDR3 covers 17 residues. The CDR3 reads CATSAPSRDRFNNEQFF. CDR3 sequence (DNA): TGTGCCACCAGTGCCCCTTCCCGGGACAGATTCAACAATGAGCAGTTCTTC.

V and J are TRBV6-5 and TRBJ2-3; D not certain. V was clipped by 2 bases and J by 3 bases, with 9 bases between them. This CDR3 comprises 14 residues. Germline V CDR1 and CDR2: MNHEY, SVGAGI. DNA for the CDR3: TGTGCCAGCAGTTACGGCAGGACGACAGATACGCAGTATTTT. Translated, it gives CASSYGRTTDTQYF.

The chain employs TRBV5-1 and TRBJ2-1, with D possibly matching TRBD1 (5 bases). Trimming left V 0 bases short and J 2 bases short, with 6 bases between. The length of the CDR3 is 14 residues. The germline V gene encodes CDR1 SGHRS and CDR2 YFSETQ. The CDR3 DNA is TGCGCCAGCAGCTTGGAGGACACCTACAATGAGCAGTTCTTC. Translated, it gives CASSLEDTYNEQFF.

The genes are TRBV3-1 (or the pseudogene TRBV3-2) and TRBJ1-4; a possible D gene is TRBD1 (5 bases). CDR1 LGHDT and CDR2 YNNKEL come from the germline V gene (reference sequence). The CDR3 length is 14 residues. V was shortened by 4 bases and J by 8 bases, with 14 bases between the two germline ends. This chain's CDR3 is CASSLAKGREKLFF. CDR3 nucleotides: TGTGCCAGCAGCCTCGCGAAGGGACGCGAAAAACTGTTTTTT.

This clone has a single count. V usage is TRBV7-3 and J usage is TRBJ1-2; TRBD1 matches at 11 bases. The CDR3 runs 22 residues. CDR1 and CDR2 (germline): SGHTA, FQGTGA. Trimming removed 2 bases from V and 5 bases from J; junction bases left unmatched: 25. The CDR3 sequence: CASSLSVFFLSGQGVRLYGYTF. The DNA of the CDR3 is TGTGCCAGCAGCTTATCCGTTTTTTTCCTCTCGGGACAGGGGGTACGTCTATATGGCTACACCTTC.

The chain joins TRBV13 to TRBJ2-7; 7 bases are shared with TRBD2. Trimming took 0 bases from V and 1 from J; bases not matched to a gene: 6. In germline, CDR1 is PRHDT, CDR2 FYEKMQ (reference sequence). The CDR3 is 16 amino acids. The CDR3 sequence: CASSLGVGGSSYEQYF. The DNA of the CDR3 is TGTGCCAGCAGCTTAGGAGTCGGCGGGAGTTCCTACGAGCAGTACTTC.

The chain employs TRBV28 and TRBJ1-2; weak D call: TRBD1 (6 bases). Between the trimmed V and J ends, which lost 8 bases and 4 bases, there was a span of 20 bases. This CDR3 comprises 15 residues. Germline V gene sequence: CDR1 MDHEN, CDR2 SYDVKM. The CDR3 loop is CASRTVFPTAYGYTF. The CDR3 nucleotides are TGTGCCAGCCGGACAGTCTTCCCCACGGCCTATGGCTACACCTTC.

This clone appeared once. This chain joins TRBV6-1 and TRBJ2-5, with 12 nucleotides matching TRBD2. Unmatched junction bases numbered 9, after V lost 1 base and J lost 0 bases. The CDR3 runs 19 residues. The germline gives CDR1 MNHNS, CDR2 SASEGT. The CDR3 bases are TGTGCCAGCAGTGAAGATCGGACTAGCGGGGCGGCCTACCAAGAGACCCAGTACTTC. Translated: CASSEDRTSGAAYQETQYF.

A few counts support this clone. The chain links TRBV6-6 to TRBJ2-1; 8 nucleotides match TRBD1. This CDR3 is built from 12 residues. Germline trimming cut 6 bases from V and 8 bases from J; bases unmatched to any gene: 3. Germline CDR1 and CDR2: MNHNY and SVGAGI (reference sequence). The CDR3 region has the DNA TGTGCCAGCAGGGAACAGGGGGATGAGCAGTTCTTC. This sequence encodes CASREQGDEQFF.

This clone appeared once. CDR3 bases: TGTGCCAGCAGTCCGAGAAGACTAGCGGGACGCTCCGAGCAGTACTTC. Translating it yields CASSPRRLAGRSEQYF. The chain has TRBV28 and TRBJ2-7, with 11 bases lining up with TRBD2. V shed 5 bases and J 6 bases; nucleotides not matched to a gene: 12. This CDR3 region has 16 residues. Germline-derived CDR1 and CDR2 are MDHEN and SYDVKM.